One and the same sample provided the 23 T cell receptor beta chains below, sequenced in a study of naive and memory T cell subsets. Whole-study findings and limits: A few larger clonotypes appeared in naive repertoires, especially CD8, possibly memory cells re-expressing CD45RA.

Both TRBC1 and TRBC2 were covered by a beta constant-region primer of two equimolar oligonucleotides. The ligated cDNA underwent four PCR rounds using SP2 and nested alpha and beta constant-region primers. TCRdb re-analysed the UMI-ligation and nested PCR reads in MiXCR, keeping a single row per CDR3 protein. The sample contains 120,000 to 150,000 distinct CDR3 sequences, approximately 18% of which appear only once. Their antigen targets remain unknown. Sequencing was done on a sample of naive CD8+ T cells from blood. The receptors originated from a human donor in good health.

This clonotype was picked up a small number of times. The gene calls are TRBV15 and TRBJ1-6; TRBD1 agrees at 10 bases. Germline V gene sequence: CDR1 LNHNV, CDR2 YYDKDF (reference sequence). Trimming removed 0 bases from V and 9 bases from J; junction bases left unmatched: 2. CDR3 length: 15 amino acids. CDR3 nucleotide sequence: TGTGCCACCAGCAGAGAGGGACAGGGGATTTCACCCCTCCACTTT. Encoded protein: CATSREGQGISPLHF. The complete variable domain, with remaining parts taken from reference TRBV15 and TRBJ1-6, reads DAMVIQNPRYQVTQFGKPVTLSCSQTLNHNVMYWYQQKSSQAPKLLFHYYDKDFNNEADTPDNFQSRRPNTSFCFLDIRSPGLGDTAMYLCATSREGQGISPLHFGNGTRLTVT.

The V and J genes are TRBV11-2 and TRBJ1-1; no clear D gene. The CDR3 consists of 13 residues. CDR1 and CDR2 from the germline V gene are SGHAT and FQNNGV. Deletions cut 1 base from V and 7 bases from J, with 10 bases between. The CDR3 DNA reads as TGTGCCAGCAGCTTAGGGGGATCCTATGAAGCTTTCTTT. Its protein is CASSLGGSYEAFF.

This clonotype was picked up a small number of times. The CDR3 sequence is CATSPTSSSSYEQYF. CDR3 bases: TGTGCCACCAGCCCCACCTCTTCGAGTTCCTACGAGCAGTACTTC. The gene calls are TRBV15 and TRBJ2-7; unclear D gene. The CDR3 is 15 amino acids. V was clipped by 5 bases and J by 1 base, with 15 bases between them. CDR1 is LNHNV and CDR2 is YYDKDF in the germline V gene (reference sequence).

The chain has TRBV19 and TRBJ2-6, with 7 bases fitting TRBD1. Losses at the gene ends were 5 bases for V and 0 bases for J; bases not matched to a gene: 10. Germline V gives CDR1 LNHDA, CDR2 SQIVND (reference sequence). The CDR3 covers 18 residues. The CDR3 protein is CASSDPGTDYSGANVLTF. The CDR3 nucleotides read TGTGCCAGTAGTGACCCCGGGACAGACTACTCTGGGGCCAACGTCCTGACTTTC.

This clonotype was counted at least ten times. V and J are TRBV29-1 and TRBJ2-7; 7 positions match TRBD1. CDR1 and CDR2 from the germline V gene are SQVTM and ANQGSEA. After removal of 6 bases from V and 3 bases from J, the junction contained 8 bases not matched to a gene. The CDR3 runs 13 residues. CDR3 coding DNA: TGCAGCGTGAGCTGGACAGGAGTCTACGAGCAGTACTTC. Translating gives CSVSWTGVYEQYF.

DNA of the CDR3: TGTGCCAGCAGTTACTCGGGGTTAGCCTCGGTGACTAGCGGGAGGGGGGCTAGCACAGATACGCAGTATTTT. It translates to CASSYSGLASVTSGRGASTDTQYF. The chain employs TRBV6-5 and TRBJ2-3; TRBD2 matches at 14 bases. The CDR3 covers 24 residues. Looked up from germline, CDR1 is MNHEY and CDR2 is SVGAGI. Unmatched junction bases numbered 20, after V lost 0 bases and J lost 0 bases.

This clonotype appeared a few times. The CDR3 is CASSSGPGTDTQYF. CDR3 in DNA: TGTGCCAGCAGTTCAGGGCCCGGCACAGATACGCAGTATTTT. V is TRBV12-3 or TRBV12-4 and J is TRBJ2-3; weak D call: TRBD1 (5 bases). This CDR3 contains 14 residues. V lost 4 bases and J 1 base, leaving 9 bases between the germline ends.

This clonotype was detected ten times or more. The chain links TRBV5-6 to TRBJ2-7; the match to TRBD1 covers 7 bases. CDR1 is SGHDT, CDR2 YYEEEE, per germline. V was clipped by 7 bases and J by 3 bases; unmatched bases: 7. The CDR3 consists of 13 residues. CDR3 in amino acids: CASQRDSNYEQYF. CDR3 nucleotides: TGTGCCAGCCAACGGGACAGCAACTACGAGCAGTACTTC.

The chain carries TRBV4-3 and TRBJ1-2; perhaps TRBD1 as D (5 bases). Germline assignment: CDR1 LGHNA and CDR2 YSLEER. The length of the CDR3 is 15 residues. Trimming took 1 base from V and 2 from J, leaving 11 bases between them. The CDR3 DNA follows: TGCGCCAGCAGCCAAGTTGGGGGTCACAACTATGGCTACACCTTC. This translates into CASSQVGGHNYGYTF.

The chain carries TRBV24-1 and TRBJ2-1, with 9 bases that match TRBD2. The CDR3 consists of 15 residues. V gave up 7 bases and J gave up 4 bases; unmatched junction bases: 7. Germline V gene sequence: CDR1 KGHDR, CDR2 SFDVKD. In nucleotides, the CDR3 is TGTGCCACCAGGGAAAGCGGGAGGAGGTACAATGAGCAGTTCTTC. Translated, it gives CATRESGRRYNEQFF.

This clonotype was detected only a few times. The CDR3 spells CASSPATGGGYEQYF. The DNA for the CDR3 is TGCGCCAGCAGCCCTGCGACAGGGGGCGGTTACGAGCAGTACTTC. The chain uses TRBV4-1 and TRBJ2-7; TRBD1 agrees at 10 bases. Germline lookup yields CDR1 MGHRA and CDR2 YSYEKL. The CDR3 runs to 15 residues. V dropped 4 bases and J dropped 4; count of bases not matched to a gene: 7.

This clonotype was seen only a few times. The chain combines TRBV7-8 with TRBJ2-5; a possible D gene is TRBD2 (6 bases). The CDR3 covers 14 residues. CDR1 and CDR2 (germline): SGHVS, FQNEAQ. The V and J ends lost 5 bases and 1 base respectively, with 11 bases between them. CDR3 DNA sequence: TGTGCCAGCAGCCCCGACGGGGGCCAAGAGACCCAGTACTTC. It translates to CASSPDGGQETQYF.

The V call is TRBV28, the J call TRBJ2-3; D is possibly TRBD1 (6 bases). The CDR3 extends over 14 amino acids. V gave up 5 bases and J gave up 10 bases, with 19 bases separating them. CDR1 MDHEN and CDR2 SYDVKM come from the germline V gene. This CDR3 reads CASSLQDSNTPQYF. CDR3 sequence (DNA): TGTGCCAGCAGTCTGCAGGACAGTAACACCCCGCAGTATTTT.

CDR3 DNA sequence: TGTGCCAGCAGTGATATACTTAGCAATCAGCCCCAGCATTTT. Its protein product is CASSDILSNQPQHF. V and J are TRBV2 and TRBJ1-5; D call uncertain. Deletions cut 3 bases from V and 0 bases from J, with 6 bases between. Looked up from germline, CDR1 is SNHLY and CDR2 is FYNNEI. The CDR3 consists of 14 residues.

The chain links TRBV28 to TRBJ2-7; TRBD2 might be the D (6 bases). Germline V lookup: CDR1 MDHEN, CDR2 SYDVKM. The CDR3 spans 13 residues. The V and J ends lost 8 bases and 3 bases respectively, with 14 bases between them. The CDR3 DNA follows: TGTGCCAGCGCTTCCTCCGGGAGCTACGAGCAGTACTTC. This codes for CASASSGSYEQYF.

This clonotype was seen a handful of times. This chain connects TRBV29-1 to TRBJ1-1; D is unresolved. The CDR3 has 11 amino acids. The V gene's germline CDR1 is SQVTM and CDR2 ANQGSEA. Trimming pared 7 bases from V and 5 bases from J, leaving 11 bases between. The CDR3 DNA sequence: TGCAGCGGGGGAAAGGGTACTGAAGCTTTCTTT. This translates into CSGGKGTEAFF. Drawing the rest from reference TRBV29-1 and TRBJ1-1, the complete variable domain is SAVISQKPSRDICQRGTSLTIQCQVDSQVTMMFWYRQQPGQSLTLIATANQGSEATYESGFVIDKFPISRPNLTFSTLTVSNMSPEDSSIYLCSGGKGTEAFFGQGTRLTVV.

This clonotype was detected only a few times. V usage is TRBV15 and J usage is TRBJ1-1; 10 bases align to TRBD1. Trimming took 2 bases from V and 1 from J; bases not matched to a gene: 7. This CDR3 is 17 amino acids long. The V gene's germline CDR1 is LNHNV and CDR2 YYDKDF (reference sequence). Written as DNA, the CDR3 is TGTGCCACCAGCAGAAAATTGGGACAGGGGAAGAACACTGAAGCTTTCTTT. Translated: CATSRKLGQGKNTEAFF.

The chain carries TRBV12-3 or TRBV12-4 and TRBJ1-2; tentative D call: TRBD1 (5 bases). The CDR3 length is 13 residues. V was pared by 6 bases and J by 4 bases, with 12 bases between. The DNA for the CDR3 is TGTGCCAGCAGCGCGACAGACTCCTATGGCTACACCTTC. It yields the protein CASSATDSYGYTF.

The genes are TRBV28 and TRBJ2-3, with 7 positions matching TRBD2. The CDR3 consists of 14 residues. V lost 6 bases, J lost 1 base, and 4 bases stayed unmatched. CDR1 and CDR2 (germline): MDHEN, SYDVKM. CDR3 sequence: CASRRESGTDTQYF. The CDR3 DNA follows: TGTGCCAGCAGGCGGGAGTCGGGCACAGATACGCAGTATTTT.

The V call is TRBV27, the J call TRBJ1-3; no reliable D call. This CDR3 spans 15 amino acids. Germline V gene data show CDR1 as MNHEY and CDR2 as SMNVEV (reference sequence). V lost 3 bases and J 1 base, leaving 10 bases between the germline ends. The DNA for the CDR3 is TGTGCCAGCAGTTTGGCCGGAGGGTCTGGAAACACCATATATTTT. This sequence encodes CASSLAGGSGNTIYF.

This rearrangement joins TRBV19 to TRBJ1-6; 7 bases line up with TRBD1. The J segment lost 0 bases and the V segment lost 4 bases, leaving 9 bases of the junction unmatched. The length of the CDR3 is 18 residues. Germline-derived CDR1 and CDR2 are LNHDA and SQIVND (reference sequence). Here the CDR3 DNA reads TGTGCCAGTAGTAAACGACAGGGAGAGGACTCCTATAATTCACCCCTCCACTTT. Translation gives CASSKRQGEDSYNSPLHF.

This clonotype was observed a few times. This sequence joins TRBV4-2 and TRBJ1-2; 9 bases are shared with TRBD1. This CDR3 has 15 amino acids. J was trimmed by 6 bases and V by 1 base; bases with no gene match: 6. Germline CDR1 reads LGHNA; CDR2 reads YNFKEQ. For the CDR3, the DNA is TGTGCCAGCAGCCAAGGGGACAGGGCGATAGATGGCTACACCTTC. Amino acids: CASSQGDRAIDGYTF.

The CDR3 nucleotides read TGTGCTAGTGGTTTAGGTGGGGAAGCTTTCTTT. The encoded protein is CASGLGGEAFF. The V and J genes are TRBV12-5 and TRBJ1-1; D is ambiguous. With 3 bases removed from V and 8 bases from J, the gap between germline ends came to 7 bases. CDR1 LGHNT and CDR2 FRNRAP come from the germline V gene. The length of the CDR3 is 11 residues. Using reference TRBV12-5 and TRBJ1-1 for the parts outside the CDR3, the full variable domain is DARVTQTPRHKVTEMGQEVTMRCQPILGHNTVFWYRQTMMQGLELLAYFRNRAPLDDSGMPKDRFSAEMPDATLATLKIQPSEPRDSAVYFCASGLGGEAFFGQGTRLTVV.